The sequence of this T cell receptor (beta chain) was determined in a study of early T cells in non-severe SARS-CoV-2 infection. The CDR3 has 17 residues. With 2 bases clipped from V and 2 bases from J, the junction kept 6 bases outside the gene matches. Germline values: CDR1 SEHNR, CDR2 FQNEAQ (reference sequence). TCRdb ran MiXCR on the 5' RACE reads and lists one entry per CDR3 protein. This sample yields about 27,000 distinct CDR3 sequences, of which just under 3% are seen a single time; 0.72% belongs to the top ten. This clonotype was picked up many times. Sequences were obtained from whole blood. This sequence was found in an adult who was a healthcare worker with PCR-confirmed SARS-CoV-2 infection or an uninfected control (not recorded which). The chain combines TRBV7-9 with TRBJ2-1, with 10 bases matching TRBD2. CDR3 nucleotides: TGTGCCAGCAGCTTACCACTCGGGACTAGCGCCTACAATGAGCAGTTCTTC. Protein product: CASSLPLGTSAYNEQFF.